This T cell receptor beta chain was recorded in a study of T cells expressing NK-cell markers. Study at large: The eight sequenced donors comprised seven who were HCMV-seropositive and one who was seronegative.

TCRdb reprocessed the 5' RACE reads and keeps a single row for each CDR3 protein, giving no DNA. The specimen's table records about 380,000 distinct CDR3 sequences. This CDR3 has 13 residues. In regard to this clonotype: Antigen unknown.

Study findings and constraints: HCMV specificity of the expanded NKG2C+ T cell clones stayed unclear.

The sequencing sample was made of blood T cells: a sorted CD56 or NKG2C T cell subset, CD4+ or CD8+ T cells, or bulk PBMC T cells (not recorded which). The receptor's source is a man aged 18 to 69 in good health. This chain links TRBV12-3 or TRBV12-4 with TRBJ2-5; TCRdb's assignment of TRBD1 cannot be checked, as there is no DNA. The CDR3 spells CASSLASRGAQYF.